The rows below give T cell receptor beta chains drawn from one sample of a study of response to subunit inactivated influenza vaccine. TCRdb redid the calling of the RT-PCR reads with MiXCR, one entry per CDR3 protein. This table has about 540,000 distinct CDR3 sequences, around a quarter appearing once. These data also formed part of another study, on T cells expressing NK-cell markers.

The specimen comprised CD4+ T cells sorted from PBMCs, sampled 11 to 12 days after vaccination. The receptors here all came from a man aged 45-65 years who received an inactivated influenza vaccine. The CDR3 runs from the conserved cysteine through the conserved F or W. A D gene is named only where the DNA matches it firmly. Only part of the rows carry a size: once, few, many, or a class if the clone is expanded.

>TRBJ2-3|NA|TRBD2|TRBV7-8
TGTGCCAGCAGCTTAGCGCGGCTAGCGGGAGGGACTACAGATACGCAGTATTTT
CASSLARLAGGTTDTQYF
>TRBJ2-5|NA|NA|TRBV12-3/TRBV12-4
TGTGCCAGCAGTTTAGGAGGCAGTCTTTCAGAGACCCAGTACTTC
CASSLGGSLSETQYF
>TRBJ1-1|few|NA|TRBV7-2
TGTGCCACCAGCTTAACACCCGCCGCAGCTTTCTTT
CATSLTPAAAFF
>TRBJ2-2|NA|NA|TRBV10-3
TGTGCCATCAGTGAGTCGACTCGGAGCGGGGAGCTGTTTTTT
CAISESTRSGELFF
>TRBJ1-4|NA|NA|TRBV7-9
TGTGCCAGCAGCTTAGTTGGCGTCCTAGGGGAAAAACTGTTTTTT
CASSLVGVLGEKLFF
>TRBJ2-5|NA|TRBD2|TRBV5-1
TGCGCCAGCAGCTCGAGGACTAGCGGAGCTCAAGAGACCCAGTACTTC
CASSSRTSGAQETQYF
>TRBJ1-1|few|NA|TRBV28
TGTGCCAGCACCTTGTGGGGGTCTGAAGCTTTCTTT
CASTLWGSEAFF
>TRBJ1-2|few|TRBD1|TRBV10-3
TGTGCCATCAGTGAAACCGGGACAGGGGTTCCTGGAGGCTACACCTTC
CAISETGTGVPGGYTF
>TRBJ2-7|many|NA|TRBV11-2
TGTGCCAGCAGCTTGGCACAGGGAACTTACGAGCAGTACTTC
CASSLAQGTYEQYF
>TRBJ1-5|NA|NA|TRBV12-3/TRBV12-4
TGTGCCAGCAGCCAGGGACGGATCAATCATCCCCAGCATTTT
CASSQGRINHPQHF
>TRBJ2-5|NA|NA|TRBV6-1
TGTGCCAGCTCCGTCGACAGGCATACCCAAGAGACCCAGTACTTC
CASSVDRHTQETQYF
>TRBJ2-5|NA|TRBD1|TRBV28
TGTGCCAGCAGTTCGGCCGGGACAGTGTACCAAGAGACCCAGTACTTC
CASSSAGTVYQETQYF
>TRBJ2-1|many|NA|TRBV5-1
TGCGCCAGCAGCTCGACATGGGAGCAGTTCTTC
CASSSTWEQFF
>TRBJ2-7|NA|NA|TRBV3-1
TGTGCCAGCAGCCAAGCATCAGGCCGCTCCTACGAGCAGTACTTC
CASSQASGRSYEQYF
>TRBJ2-7|NA|NA|TRBV14
TGTGCCAGCAGTCCCTCCGTAAGCTCCTACGAGCAGTACTTC
CASSPSVSSYEQYF
>TRBJ2-3|NA|TRBD1|TRBV24-1
TGTGCCACCAGTGATCTCCGGGACAGGGGTCGGGATACGCAGTATTTT
CATSDLRDRGRDTQYF
>TRBJ2-3|few|NA|TRBV3-1
TGTGCCAGCAGCCAAGATGTCCCCCGGGGAGATACGCAGTATTTT
CASSQDVPRGDTQYF
>TRBJ2-3|few|TRBD2|TRBV30
TGTGCCTGGAGCGGGGACTACCTATACACAGATACGCAGTATTTT
CAWSGDYLYTDTQYF
>TRBJ2-1|few|NA|TRBV19
TGTGCCAGTAATCGTGCGCGCGGCCCCTACAATGAGCAGTTCTTC
CASNRARGPYNEQFF
>TRBJ2-7|NA|NA|TRBV20-1
TGCAGTGCCCCTGCTTCGGGGGACTACGAGCAGTACTTC
CSAPASGDYEQYF
>TRBJ1-5|few|TRBD1|TRBV28
TGTGCCAGCAGTTTACGGGACAGGGTATTCTTCACCGATCAGCCCCAGCATTTT
CASSLRDRVFFTDQPQHF
>TRBJ1-5|NA|NA|TRBV3-1
TGTGCCAGCAGCCAAGATACGGCAGGCCTGTGGGGCAATCAGCCCCAGCATTTT
CASSQDTAGLWGNQPQHF
>TRBJ1-2|NA|NA|TRBV3-1
TGTGCCAGCAGCCGGCCAGAGGATGGTGGCTACACCTTC
CASSRPEDGGYTF
>TRBJ2-5|NA|NA|TRBV5-8
TGTGCCAGCAGCTTGCAGGGGTTTAAACAGACCCAGTACTTC
CASSLQGFKQTQYF
>TRBJ2-3|NA|NA|TRBV6-4
TGTGCCAGCAGTGTCAGCCGCGGATATACGCAGTATTTT
CASSVSRGYTQYF
>TRBJ2-7|NA|NA|TRBV5-1
TGCGCCAGCAGACAGGACGGCGCCTACGAGCAGTACTTC
CASRQDGAYEQYF
>TRBJ1-1|NA|TRBD1|TRBV7-2
TGTGCCAGCAGCTTAGTACAGGGGCAGAACACTGAAGCTTTCTTT
CASSLVQGQNTEAFF
>TRBJ2-7|NA|NA|TRBV5-1
TGCGCCAGCAGCTTGACGACAGACCTGGGCGAGCAGTACTTC
CASSLTTDLGEQYF
>TRBJ2-2|few|TRBD2|TRBV7-2
TGTGCCAGCAGCTTCGCAGCGGGGAAAACCTACACCGGGGAGCTGTTTTTT
CASSFAAGKTYTGELFF
>TRBJ2-3|NA|TRBD2|TRBV20-1
TGCAGTGCTGCCCGGGGACTAGCGGGAAGAAGCACAGATACGCAGTATTTT
CSAARGLAGRSTDTQYF
>TRBJ2-2|few|NA|TRBV7-9
TGTGCCAGCGGCCCTTTCGGGCCCTCGAACACCGGGGAGCTGTTTTTT
CASGPFGPSNTGELFF
>TRBJ2-4|NA|NA|TRBV20-1
TGCAGTGCCCCGGACTTCACTAACATAGCCAAAAACATTCAGTACTTC
CSAPDFTNIAKNIQYF
>TRBJ2-2|few|NA|TRBV7-9
TGTGCCAGCAGCTTAGAAGGGATCGGGGAGCTGTTTTTT
CASSLEGIGELFF
>TRBJ1-2|NA|NA|TRBV3-1
TGTGCCAGCAGCCAAGATGAAAGGGGCTACACCTTC
CASSQDERGYTF
>TRBJ2-7|NA|NA|TRBV19
TGTGCCAGTAGCAAGTTATCTACAGGCCTGTACGAGCAGTACTTC
CASSKLSTGLYEQYF
>TRBJ2-1|NA|NA|TRBV7-2
TGTGCCAGCAGCTTATATCGAGAGCAGAATGAGCAGTTCTTC
CASSLYREQNEQFF
>TRBJ2-1|NA|TRBD1|TRBV20-1
TGCAGTGCTAGAGACCACCGGGACAGGGCGTTCTTC
CSARDHRDRAFF
>TRBJ1-6|few|NA|TRBV10-3
TGTGCCATCAGTGAGTCGGAGGGTTCACCCCTCCACTTT
CAISESEGSPLHF
>TRBJ2-3|NA|TRBD2|TRBV20-1
TGCAGTGCTAGAGACGCGCGGGAGGTGGGAGATACGCAGTATTTT
CSARDAREVGDTQYF
>TRBJ2-2|NA|NA|TRBV5-1
TGCGCCAGCAGCTCTACATCGGGCGGGGAGCTGTTTTTT
CASSSTSGGELFF
>TRBJ2-1|few|TRBD2|TRBV7-2
TGTGCCAGCAGTGAACTAGCGGTGTACAATGAGCAGTTCTTC
CASSELAVYNEQFF
>TRBJ1-2|NA|NA|TRBV20-1
TGCAGTGCTAGAGTGTTGCGAAACTATGGCTACACCTTC
CSARVLRNYGYTF
>TRBJ2-7|few|NA|TRBV5-6
TGTGCCAGCAGCAAGGACCCTCAGAGCGACGAGCAGTACTTC
CASSKDPQSDEQYF
>TRBJ2-2|few|NA|TRBV30
TGTGCCTGGAGTGTACATAATCCCCGCGGGGAGCTGTTTTTT
CAWSVHNPRGELFF
>TRBJ2-1|few|NA|TRBV21-1
TGTGCCAGCAGCACGTCTGGGAGCGGGTCTTGGAATGAGCAGTTCTTC
CASSTSGSGSWNEQFF
>TRBJ1-4|few|NA|TRBV12-3/TRBV12-4
TGTGCCAGCAGTCTTGGACGCGCTCGAAGTGAAAAACTGTTTTTT
CASSLGRARSEKLFF
>TRBJ2-4|NA|TRBD2|TRBV10-3
TGTGCCATCATTATCATCCGACTAGCGGGTCCTCAAGTAGCCAAAAACATTCAGTACTTC
CAIIIIRLAGPQVAKNIQYF